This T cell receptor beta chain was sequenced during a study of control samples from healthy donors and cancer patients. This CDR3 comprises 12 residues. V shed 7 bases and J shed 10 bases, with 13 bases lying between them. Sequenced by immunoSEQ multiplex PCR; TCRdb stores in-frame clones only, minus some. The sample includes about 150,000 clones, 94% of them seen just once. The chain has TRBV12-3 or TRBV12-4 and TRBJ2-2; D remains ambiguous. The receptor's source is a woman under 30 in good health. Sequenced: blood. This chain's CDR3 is CASTAPPSELFF. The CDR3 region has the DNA TGTGCCAGCACCGCCCCCCCGTCGGAGCTGTTTTTT.